The 13 T cell receptor beta chains below come from one sample, sequenced in a study of early T cells in non-severe SARS-CoV-2 infection. TCRdb passed the 5' RACE reads through MiXCR, listing each CDR3 protein once. The sample records 60,000 to 75,000 distinct CDR3 sequences, about 10% being singletons. The material was whole blood, obtained at baseline. Source of these receptors: an adult who was a healthcare worker with PCR-confirmed SARS-CoV-2 infection or an uninfected control (not recorded which).

In this sample, this clonotype turned up many times. This rearrangement joins TRBV10-3 to TRBJ1-1; D remains unclear. The CDR3 runs 13 residues. Germline V CDR1 and CDR2: ENHRY, SYGVKD. V was trimmed by 7 bases and J by 5 bases, leaving 14 bases between them. CDR3 residues: CAIIEAPRTEAFF. As DNA, the CDR3 is TGTGCCATCATAGAAGCTCCAAGAACTGAAGCTTTCTTT.

This clonotype was observed a few times. The V gene is TRBV15, the J gene TRBJ2-1, with D possibly matching TRBD1 (6 bases). The ends were cut back, 1 base at V and 8 bases at J, with 15 bases in the middle. This CDR3 is built from 15 residues. Germline CDR1 reads LNHNV; CDR2 reads YYDKDF (reference sequence). The CDR3: CATSRGDTSGDEQFF. CDR3 nucleotide sequence: TGTGCCACCAGCAGAGGGGACACTAGTGGGGATGAGCAGTTCTTC.

The chain couples TRBV10-3 to TRBJ2-3; D is ambiguous. The CDR3 length is 15 residues. Germline lookup yields CDR1 ENHRY and CDR2 SYGVKD. Trimming took 5 bases from V and 1 from J, leaving 13 bases between them. CDR3 sequence reads: CAISQLVGGTDTQYF. Written as DNA, the CDR3 is TGTGCCATCAGTCAGTTGGTAGGCGGCACAGATACGCAGTATTTT.

The table lists this clonotype with a few counts. This chain joins TRBV12-5 and TRBJ1-3; no definite D call. Germline-derived CDR1 and CDR2 are LGHNT and FRNRAP. The CDR3 has 12 residues. The germline V and J ends were trimmed by 6 bases and 3 bases, with 6 bases remaining between them. The CDR3: CASGTRGNTIYF. The CDR3 coding sequence is TGTGCTAGTGGGACCCGTGGAAACACCATATATTTT.

This clonotype has more than one count but fewer than ten. Germline is not matched at one junction end, which may reflect a read error. This chain connects TRBV5-4 to TRBJ2-7, with unresolved D. CDR3 length equals 14 residues. Germline CDR1 SGHNT, CDR2 YYREEE (reference sequence). Here the CDR3 DNA reads TGTGCCAGCAGCTTTCTGGGCCAGACCTACGAGCTGTACTTC. Protein sequence: CASSFLGQTYELYF.

The V call is TRBV20-1, the J call TRBJ2-7, with a possible D match to TRBD2 (5 bases). The CDR3 length is 13 residues. Germline CDR1 reads DFQATT; CDR2 reads SNEGSKA (reference sequence). Trimming pared 0 bases from V and 3 bases from J, leaving 9 bases between. Here the CDR3 reads CSARESSGYEQYF. CDR3 nucleotides: TGCAGTGCTAGAGAGTCCAGCGGCTACGAGCAGTACTTC.

The chain carries TRBV12-2 and TRBJ2-7; the D call in the table, TRBD2, was not verified against the DNA. TRBV12-2 is an annotated pseudogene. The CDR3 extends over 19 amino acids. This chain's CDR3 is CASRLDRVELAGVPYEQYF. For the CDR3, the DNA is TGTGCAAGTCGCTTAGACAGGGTCGAACTAGCGGGAGTCCCCTACGAGCAGTACTTC.

This clonotype was seen ten or more times. The V and J genes are TRBV7-8 and TRBJ2-7; TRBD2 matches 10 bases. Germline assignment: CDR1 SGHVS and CDR2 FQNEAQ. The CDR3 sequence is 15 residues long. Germline trimming cut 4 bases from V and 2 bases from J; bases unmatched to any gene: 5. DNA for the CDR3: TGTGCCAGCAGCTCATCTAGCGGGAGACCCTACGAGCAGTACTTC. Translation: CASSSSSGRPYEQYF. The full variable domain, its missing parts supplied by reference TRBV7-8 and TRBJ2-7, is GAGVSQSPRYKVAKRGQDVALRCDPISGHVSLFWYQQALGQGPEFLTYFQNEAQLDKSGLPSDRFFAERPEGSVSTLKIQRTQQEDSAVYLCASSSSSGRPYEQYFGPGTRLTVT.

The chain is built from TRBV30 and TRBJ2-7; weak D call: TRBD2 (5 bases). Trimming shortened V by 3 bases and J by 7 bases, and 10 bases separated the two germline ends. This CDR3 comprises 11 residues. Per the germline V gene, CDR1 is GTSNPN and CDR2 is SVGIG (reference sequence). Written as DNA, the CDR3 is TGTGCCTGGAGCCAAAGGGAGGAGCAGTACTTC. Amino acid sequence: CAWSQREEQYF.

A note on this clonotype: This clone may be a read error of a much larger clone one base away. The DNA for the CDR3 is TGTGCCAGCAGCAACACGACAGGGGGAACCGGGGAGCTGTTTTTT. This encodes CASSNTTGGTGELFF. The chain joins TRBV13 to TRBJ2-2; 9 bases agree with TRBD1. Germline V CDR1 and CDR2: PRHDT, FYEKMQ (reference sequence). The CDR3 contains 15 residues. V lost 5 bases and J lost 5; bases outside the gene matches: 6.

The rearrangement joins TRBV11-3 to TRBJ2-7, with D maybe TRBD2 (6 bases). V was shortened by 5 bases and J by 5 bases, with 10 bases between the two germline ends. This CDR3 comprises 12 residues. Germline V gives CDR1 SGHNT, CDR2 YENEEA. The CDR3 spells CASSTRGNEQYF. For the CDR3, the DNA is TGTGCCAGCAGCACTCGGGGGAACGAGCAGTACTTC.

In this sample, this clonotype turned up a few times. CDR3 region: CASSATGTSGNTIYF. The CDR3 nucleotides read TGTGCCAGCAGTGCGACAGGGACCTCTGGAAACACCATATATTTT. This chain uses TRBV2 with TRBJ1-3, with 7 bases that match TRBD1. The V and J ends lost 4 bases and 0 bases, in that order; junction bases with no gene match: 3. This CDR3 is 15 amino acids long. Germline V gene sequence: CDR1 SNHLY, CDR2 FYNNEI.

This clonotype came up many times. V usage is TRBV5-1 and J usage is TRBJ1-5; D may be TRBD1 (6 bases). V was cut by 3 bases and J by 7 bases, with 14 bases left in between. CDR1 and CDR2 (germline): SGHRS, YFSETQ. CDR3 length equals 14 residues. CDR3 protein: CASSWGAPGQPQHF. In DNA form, the CDR3 reads TGCGCCAGCAGCTGGGGGGCCCCGGGCCAGCCCCAGCATTTT.